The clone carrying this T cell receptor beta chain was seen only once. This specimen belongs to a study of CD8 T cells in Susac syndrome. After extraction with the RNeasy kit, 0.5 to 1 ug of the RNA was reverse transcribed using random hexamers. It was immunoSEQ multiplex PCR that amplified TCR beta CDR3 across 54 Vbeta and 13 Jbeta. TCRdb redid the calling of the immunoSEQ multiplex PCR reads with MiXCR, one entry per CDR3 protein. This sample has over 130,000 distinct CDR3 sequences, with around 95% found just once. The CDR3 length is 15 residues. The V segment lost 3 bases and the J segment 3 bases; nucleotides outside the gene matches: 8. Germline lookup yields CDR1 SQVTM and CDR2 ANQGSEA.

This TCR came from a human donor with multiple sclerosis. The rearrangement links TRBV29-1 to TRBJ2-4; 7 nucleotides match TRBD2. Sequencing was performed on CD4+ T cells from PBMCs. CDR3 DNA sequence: TGCAGCGTTGAGTTTGTAGCGGGCTTCAAAAACATTCAGTACTTC. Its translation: CSVEFVAGFKNIQYF.